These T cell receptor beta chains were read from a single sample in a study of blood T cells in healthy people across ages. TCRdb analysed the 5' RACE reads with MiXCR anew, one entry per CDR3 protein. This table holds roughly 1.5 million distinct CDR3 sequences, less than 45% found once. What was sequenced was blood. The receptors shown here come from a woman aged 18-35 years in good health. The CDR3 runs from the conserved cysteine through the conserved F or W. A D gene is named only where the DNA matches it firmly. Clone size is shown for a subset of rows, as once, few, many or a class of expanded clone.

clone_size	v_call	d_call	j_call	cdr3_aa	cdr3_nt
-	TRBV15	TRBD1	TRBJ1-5	CATSRDSGTGRSNQPQHF	TGTGCCACCAGCAGAGATTCAGGGACAGGGCGAAGCAATCAGCCCCAGCATTTT
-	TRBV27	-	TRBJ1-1	CASGGGPTTEAFF	TGTGCCAGCGGGGGCGGCCCGACCACTGAAGCTTTCTTT
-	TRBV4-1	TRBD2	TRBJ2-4	CASSQPRLAATKNIQYF	TGCGCCAGCAGCCAACCAAGACTAGCAGCTACCAAAAACATTCAGTACTTC
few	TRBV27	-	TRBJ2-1	CASSLPTYRSYNEQFF	TGTGCCAGCAGTTTACCGACGTACCGCTCCTACAATGAGCAGTTCTTC
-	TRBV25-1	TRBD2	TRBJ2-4	CASSDSGTGGSLAKNIQYF	TGTGCCAGCAGTGACTCCGGGACTGGCGGGAGCCTAGCCAAAAACATTCAGTACTTC
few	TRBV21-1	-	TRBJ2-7	CASNPHYEQYF	TGTGCCAGCAACCCGCACTACGAGCAGTACTTC
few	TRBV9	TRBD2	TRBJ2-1	CASSVAGLAGPSSYNEQFF	TGTGCCAGCAGCGTAGCTGGACTAGCGGGTCCGAGCTCCTACAATGAGCAGTTCTTC
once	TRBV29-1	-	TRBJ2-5	CSVEVEGTQYF	TGCAGCGTTGAAGTAGAGGGGACCCAGTACTTC
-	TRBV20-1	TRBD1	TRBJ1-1	CSASGQGATNTEAFF	TGCAGTGCTAGTGGACAGGGGGCCACGAACACTGAAGCTTTCTTT
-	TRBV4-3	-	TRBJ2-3	CASSQDRGTRPDTQYF	TGCGCCAGCAGCCAAGATCGGGGGACAAGGCCAGATACGCAGTATTTT
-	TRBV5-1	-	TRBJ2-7	CASSPHLAEGYEQYF	TGCGCCAGCAGCCCTCATCTGGCTGAGGGGTACGAGCAGTACTTC
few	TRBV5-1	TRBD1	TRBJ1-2	CASSLDQGAAGYTF	TGCGCCAGCAGCTTGGACCAGGGGGCGGCTGGCTACACCTTC
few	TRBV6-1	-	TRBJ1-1	CASSGPQVTNTEAFF	TGTGCCAGCAGTGGACCCCAGGTGACGAACACTGAAGCTTTCTTT
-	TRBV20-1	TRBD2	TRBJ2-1	CSTRDPLAGTYNEQFF	TGCAGTACTAGAGATCCCCTAGCGGGAACGTACAATGAGCAGTTCTTC
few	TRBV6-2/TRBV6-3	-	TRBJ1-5	CASSSSGLRTGQPQHF	TGTGCCAGCAGTTCCTCGGGACTACGAACGGGTCAGCCCCAGCATTTT
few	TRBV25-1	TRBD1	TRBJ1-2	CANYREQGPGYTF	TGTGCCAACTACCGCGAACAGGGGCCTGGCTACACCTTC
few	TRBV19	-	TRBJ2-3	CASRGKGVNTDTQYF	TGTGCCAGTAGAGGGAAAGGGGTCAACACAGATACGCAGTATTTT
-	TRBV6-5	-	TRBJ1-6	CASSYGVGVMGNSPLHF	TGTGCCAGCAGTTACGGCGTGGGGGTCATGGGTAATTCACCCCTCCACTTT
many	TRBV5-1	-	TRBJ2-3	CASSERTFSTDTQYF	TGCGCCAGCAGCGAAAGGACTTTCAGCACAGATACGCAGTATTTT
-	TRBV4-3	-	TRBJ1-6	CASSQGGREVNSPLHF	TGCGCCAGCAGCCAAGGCGGCAGGGAGGTTAATTCACCCCTCCACTTT
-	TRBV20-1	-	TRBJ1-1	CSAGRSPEAFF	TGCAGTGCTGGCAGATCTCCTGAAGCTTTCTTT
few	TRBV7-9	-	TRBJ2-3	CASSSLINRDVTQYF	TGTGCCAGCAGCTCACTTATTAACCGGGACGTAACGCAGTATTTT
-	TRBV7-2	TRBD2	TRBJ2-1	CASSPWRGNEQFF	TGTGCCAGCAGCCCCTGGCGGGGGAATGAGCAGTTCTTC
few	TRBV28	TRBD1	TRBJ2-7	CASSSGQAISSYEQYF	TGTGCCAGCAGTTCCGGACAGGCGATAAGCTCCTACGAGCAGTACTTC
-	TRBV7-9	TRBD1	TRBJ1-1	CASSSWDRGDTEAFF	TGTGCCAGCAGCTCCTGGGACAGGGGGGACACTGAAGCTTTCTTT
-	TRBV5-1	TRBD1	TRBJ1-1	CASSKDRLVYTEAFF	TGCGCCAGCAGCAAGGACAGGCTGGTGTACACTGAAGCTTTCTTT
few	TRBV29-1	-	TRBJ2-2	CSVPARVTGELFF	TGCAGCGTTCCCGCGCGGGTCACCGGGGAGCTGTTTTTT
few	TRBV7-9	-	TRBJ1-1	CASSLAGGTTEAFF	TGTGCCAGCAGCTTAGCCGGAGGGACCACTGAAGCTTTCTTT
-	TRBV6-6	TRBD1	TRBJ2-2	CASSRHRGLDTGELFF	TGTGCCAGCAGTCGACACAGGGGGCTGGACACCGGGGAGCTGTTTTTT
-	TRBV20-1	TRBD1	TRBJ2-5	CSASPLTGGETQYF	TGCAGTGCTTCACCGCTGACAGGGGGTGAGACCCAGTACTTC
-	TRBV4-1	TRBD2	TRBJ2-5	CASSLLSLRGGNEQYF	TGCGCCAGCAGCCTCCTTAGTTTGCGGGGGGGAAATGAGCAGTACTTC
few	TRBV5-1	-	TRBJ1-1	CASSFLKGETEAFF	TGCGCCAGCAGCTTTCTTAAAGGAGAAACTGAAGCTTTCTTT
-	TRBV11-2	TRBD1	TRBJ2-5	CASSPRTGFLSYNEQYF	TGTGCCAGCAGCCCCCGGACAGGGTTTTTGTCCTACAATGAGCAGTACTTC
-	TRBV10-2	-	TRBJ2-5	CASSEGDSRNEQYF	TGCGCCAGCAGTGAGGGGGACTCGAGGAATGAGCAGTACTTC
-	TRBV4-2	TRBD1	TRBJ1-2	CASNGQAASNYGYTF	TGTGCCAGCAATGGACAGGCCGCTTCGAACTATGGCTACACCTTC
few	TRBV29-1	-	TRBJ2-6	CSVELPLGVSGANVLTF	TGCAGCGTTGAACTTCCTTTGGGGGTTTCTGGGGCCAACGTCCTGACTTTC
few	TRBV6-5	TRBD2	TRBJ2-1	CASRTSGAFNEQFF	TGTGCCAGCAGGACTAGCGGGGCTTTCAATGAGCAGTTCTTC
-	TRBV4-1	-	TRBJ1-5	CASSQPPIIDQPQHF	TGCGCCAGCAGCCAACCCCCGATAATAGATCAGCCCCAGCATTTT
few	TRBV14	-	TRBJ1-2	CASSHWTLSGYTF	TGTGCCAGCAGCCACTGGACCTTGAGTGGCTACACCTTC
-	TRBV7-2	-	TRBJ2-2	CASSLPVFSGELFF	TGTGCCAGCAGCTTACCTGTGTTTTCCGGGGAGCTGTTTTTT
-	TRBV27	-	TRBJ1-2	CASSFAGTDHGYTF	TGTGCCAGCAGTTTCGCAGGGACGGATCATGGCTACACCTTC